The clone carrying this TCR beta chain was observed a handful of times. The antigen is unknown. A read error is possible here, since a much larger clone lies one base away. This sample was taken from a study of T cells in Graves' hyperthyroidism and ophthalmopathy. Points from the study as a whole: Ophthalmopathy stood apart from stable hyperthyroidism in a 13 V-J model. Expanded thyroid clonotypes (above 0.001) were mostly also found in blood.

Germline CDR1 and CDR2: SGHVS and FQNEAQ. This CDR3 spans 18 amino acids. V was clipped by 4 bases and J by 4 bases; unmatched bases: 16. TCR beta CDR3 region amplification was performed from RNA transcripts. Initially, a first-round RT-PCR of the TCR CDR3 employed the HTBI primer set. TCRdb re-analysed the multiplex PCR reads in MiXCR, keeping a single row per CDR3 protein. Among a few hundred thousand distinct CDR3 sequences listed, 13% to 15% were seen once. This sequence originates from a woman in her twenties or thirties with Graves' ophthalmopathy. The V and J genes are TRBV7-8 and TRBJ2-5, with 9 nucleotides matching TRBD2. Material for sequencing was blood. The CDR3 DNA follows: TGTGCCAGCAGCTCCCGACTAGCGGAGTCCCAGGTGGGAGAGACCCAGTACTTC. It specifies CASSSRLAESQVGETQYF.